This TCR beta chain was sequenced in a study of control samples from healthy donors and cancer patients. Sequencing was performed with immunoSEQ multiplex PCR; in TCRdb, only in-frame clones are kept and a portion is missing. Seen here are roughly 51,000 clones, roughly nine tenths observed once, and the top ten hold around 1.4%. Germline assignment: CDR1 MNHEY and CDR2 SVGAGI. This CDR3 contains 14 residues. Trimming took 6 bases from V and 2 from J, leaving 13 bases between them. Input material: PBMCs. The clonotype comes from a man between 35 and 55 years old with colorectal cancer. The gene calls are TRBV6-5 and TRBJ1-1; D perhaps matches TRBD1 (6 bases). CDR3 protein: CASRPLGGNTEAFF. In DNA, the CDR3 is TGTGCCAGCAGACCTTTGGGGGGCAACACTGAAGCTTTCTTT.